The rows below give T cell receptor beta chains drawn from one sample of a study of cytomegalovirus exposure and HLA in healthy donors. Profiling relied on immunoSEQ multiplex PCR, and the TCRdb table lists in-frame clones only, not all of them. The profile covers approximately 190,000 clones, with about 84% appearing a single time and 3.8% taken by the ten largest. Sequences were obtained from PBMCs. These receptors were obtained from a man aged 45-65 years in good health and CMV-seronegative. The CDR3 runs from the conserved cysteine through the conserved F or W. Each record gives: clone size, J gene, V gene, D gene, CDR3 DNA, CDR3 protein. D genes are given only for firm matches. Part of the rows lack a size; the others show once, few, many or a class for expanded clones.

>NA|TRBJ1-1|TRBV2|TRBD1
TGTGCCAGCAGGGTGACCGGGACAGGGGTAACTGAAGCTTTCTTT
CASRVTGTGVTEAFF
>NA|TRBJ1-2|TRBV5-4|NA
TGTGCCAGCAGCCCTGAGGAAAACTATGGCTACACCTTC
CASSPEENYGYTF
>NA|TRBJ2-2|TRBV9|NA
TGTGCCAGCAGCGGTTACCTTTATGGGCAGCGGACCGGGGAGCTGTTTTTT
CASSGYLYGQRTGELFF
>NA|TRBJ1-1|TRBV6-5|NA
TGTGCCAGCAGTTACTCTTCCGGAGTCGATGAAGCTTTCTTT
CASSYSSGVDEAFF
>NA|TRBJ2-1|TRBV27|NA
TGTGCCAGCAGCCCGACAGTTGGCAATGAGCAGTTCTTC
CASSPTVGNEQFF
>NA|TRBJ1-1|TRBV7-2|NA
TGTGCCAGCAGCTTACAGTCTCCGGGACTGATGAACACTGAAGCTTTCTTT
CASSLQSPGLMNTEAFF
>NA|TRBJ2-7|TRBV7-8|NA
TGTGCCAGCAGCCTAGGGTCAGGGGCCGAGCAGTACTTC
CASSLGSGAEQYF
>NA|TRBJ2-5|TRBV2|TRBD2
TGTGCCAGCACCCTACTGGCGGGGGGGCGAGAGACCCAGTACTTC
CASTLLAGGRETQYF
>NA|TRBJ2-7|TRBV7-2|TRBD1
TGTGCCAGCAGCTTTTCCGGGACAGCCTACGAGCAGTACTTC
CASSFSGTAYEQYF
>NA|TRBJ2-5|TRBV5-8|NA
TGTGCCAGCAGCCCTACAGGGCACCAAGAGACCCAGTACTTC
CASSPTGHQETQYF
>NA|TRBJ1-1|TRBV16|NA
TGTGCCAGCAGCCGGGCAGGGGCTGAAGCTTTCTTT
CASSRAGAEAFF
>NA|TRBJ2-7|TRBV6-5|NA
TGTGCCAGCAGTTACGCACGACGGGGCTCCTACGAGCAGTACTTC
CASSYARRGSYEQYF
>NA|TRBJ1-2|TRBV6-6|NA
TGTGCCAGCAGCCCAGGGATCGTCACTAACTATGGCTACACCTTC
CASSPGIVTNYGYTF
>NA|TRBJ2-7|TRBV11-2|NA
TGTGCCAGCAGCTCGCTAATGACGGGCTCCTACGAGCAGTACTTC
CASSSLMTGSYEQYF
>once|TRBJ2-7|TRBV7-9|NA
TGTGCCAGCAGCCCCCCAGAGACACGTCATTCCTACGAGCAGTACTTC
CASSPPETRHSYEQYF
>NA|TRBJ1-1|TRBV7-2|NA
TGTGCCAGCGGCCCTTTGAGCGGCACTGAAGCTTTCTTT
CASGPLSGTEAFF
>few|TRBJ2-3|TRBV28|TRBD2
TGTGCCAGCAGGTTGGAGCGGGGGAGCACAGATACGCAGTATTTT
CASRLERGSTDTQYF
>NA|TRBJ1-1|TRBV5-1|NA
TGCGCCAGCAGCTTGGGAGGGATAGACACTGAAGCTTTCTTT
CASSLGGIDTEAFF
>NA|TRBJ1-2|TRBV11-1|NA
TGTGCCAGCAGCTTAAGCGGGACGGGGCGAAGTGGCTACACCTTC
CASSLSGTGRSGYTF
>once|TRBJ2-7|TRBV5-1|TRBD1
TGCGCCAGCAGCTGGGACCACAGGGGGCGGAACGAGCAGTACTTC
CASSWDHRGRNEQYF
>NA|TRBJ1-1|TRBV7-6|NA
TGTGCCAGCAGCCGGCACAGGGATTATTTGGCGGACACTGAAGCTTTCTTT
CASSRHRDYLADTEAFF
>NA|TRBJ2-6|TRBV9|TRBD1
TGTGCCAGCAGCGCCAGGACAGGTCCTCAAACTGGGGCCAACGTCCTGACTTTC
CASSARTGPQTGANVLTF
>NA|TRBJ1-1|TRBV25-1|NA
TGTGCCAGCAGTGTGACAGACATTAACACTGAAGCTTTCTTT
CASSVTDINTEAFF
>NA|TRBJ2-7|TRBV4-3|NA
TGCGCCAGCAGCAGTGCAACTAACAACTACGAGCAGTACTTC
CASSSATNNYEQYF
>NA|TRBJ1-1|TRBV19|NA
TGTGCCAGTAGTATCCCGGAGCGGGGGCGGACTGAAGCTTTCTTT
CASSIPERGRTEAFF
>NA|TRBJ1-5|TRBV18|NA
TGTGCCAGCTCTACAGAAAACAATCAGCCCCAGCATTTT
CASSTENNQPQHF
>NA|TRBJ1-5|TRBV6-1|TRBD1
TGTGCCAGCAGTGAAGCGACAGGGGTAAGACAGCCCCAGCATTTT
CASSEATGVRQPQHF
>NA|TRBJ1-3|TRBV4-3|NA
TGCGCCAGCAGCCAACAGAGGTCTGGAAACACCATATATTTT
CASSQQRSGNTIYF
>NA|TRBJ2-3|TRBV7-2|TRBD2
TGTGCCAGCAGCTTAGGGCTAGCGGGGGGTGGGACGCAGTATTTT
CASSLGLAGGGTQYF
>NA|TRBJ1-2|TRBV6-5|NA
TGTGCCAGCAGTTACTCGACAGCTAACTATGGCTACACCTTC
CASSYSTANYGYTF
>NA|TRBJ2-1|TRBV4-2|TRBD1
TGTGCCAGCAGCCGACTCTTAGTAGGGGGACAGGGAGGCAATGAGCAGTTCTTC
CASSRLLVGGQGGNEQFF
>NA|TRBJ2-2|TRBV10-3|NA
TGTGCCATCAGGATCGTCAAAACCTCGGGAGTCACCGGGGAGCTGTTTTTT
CAIRIVKTSGVTGELFF
>NA|TRBJ2-3|TRBV4-3|TRBD1
TGCGCCAGCAGTCCCCTCAGGCAGGGGGCGGGAGATACGCAGTATTTT
CASSPLRQGAGDTQYF
>few|TRBJ2-1|TRBV7-2|TRBD2
TGTGCCAGCAGCGCTACTAGCGGGGGTTTCAATGAGCAGTTCTTC
CASSATSGGFNEQFF
>NA|TRBJ2-3|TRBV20-1|NA
TGCAGTGCTGGGCCTGGGGATACGCAGTATTTT
CSAGPGDTQYF
>NA|TRBJ2-1|TRBV7-8|NA
TGTGCCAGCAGCTTAGATACTAGTATCTACAATGAGCAGTTCTTC
CASSLDTSIYNEQFF
>NA|TRBJ2-1|TRBV7-2|NA
TGTGCCAGCAGCTTACTGCTGAGCTCCTACAATGAGCAGTTCTTC
CASSLLLSSYNEQFF
>NA|TRBJ2-6|TRBV19|TRBD2
TGTGCCAGTACGAAGCGGGGGGTGATCTCTGGGGCCAACGTCCTGACTTTC
CASTKRGVISGANVLTF
>NA|TRBJ2-1|TRBV18|TRBD2
TGTGCCAGCTCACCGTATAGCGGGGGGCAAAACAATGAGCAGTTCTTC
CASSPYSGGQNNEQFF
>NA|TRBJ1-2|TRBV5-8|TRBD1
TGTGCCAGCAGCCGGACACAGGGGCCTAATGGCTACACCTTC
CASSRTQGPNGYTF
>once|TRBJ2-7|TRBV9|TRBD2
TGTGCCAGCAGCGTAGGGGCTAGCGGGGGGTACGAGCAGTACTTC
CASSVGASGGYEQYF
>NA|TRBJ1-4|TRBV9|NA
TGTGCCAGCAGCCCTTGGACAGTGTACGAAAAACTGTTTTTT
CASSPWTVYEKLFF
>NA|TRBJ1-1|TRBV7-8|NA
TGTGCCAGCAGCCGAACGGCGGGTAGGGTGAGGAACACTGAAGCTTTCTTT
CASSRTAGRVRNTEAFF
>NA|TRBJ2-5|TRBV29-1|TRBD1
TGCAGCGTTGGACAGGGATTAGAGACCCAGTACTTC
CSVGQGLETQYF
>NA|TRBJ1-6|TRBV30|TRBD1
TGTGCCTGGAGTGAATTGACAGGGTGGAATTCACCCCTCCACTTT
CAWSELTGWNSPLHF
>NA|TRBJ2-2|TRBV5-4|NA
TGTGCCAGCAGCTTTCAGAACACCGGGGAGCTGTTTTTT
CASSFQNTGELFF
>NA|TRBJ2-3|TRBV15|TRBD2
TGTGCCACCAGCAGACCTAGCGGGGCCACAGATACGCAGTATTTT
CATSRPSGATDTQYF
>NA|TRBJ2-7|TRBV10-3|TRBD1
TGTGCCATCAGTGGACAGGGCCAGGCTGGCGAGCAGTACTTC
CAISGQGQAGEQYF
>NA|TRBJ2-3|TRBV4-1|TRBD2
TGCGCCAGCAGCCAAGTTCTAGCGGGGGCGCAGTATTTT
CASSQVLAGAQYF
>NA|TRBJ2-7|TRBV27|TRBD1
TGTGCCAGCAGTCTACAGGGGTACTCCTACGAGCAGTACTTC
CASSLQGYSYEQYF
>NA|TRBJ2-7|TRBV13|NA
TGTGCCAGCAGCTTGCAGGGACTCTCCTACGAGCAGTACTTC
CASSLQGLSYEQYF
>NA|TRBJ2-1|TRBV5-1|NA
TGCGCCAGCAGCTTGGTGCACGGGGACAATGAGCAGTTCTTC
CASSLVHGDNEQFF
>once|TRBJ2-5|TRBV5-6|TRBD1
TGTGCCAGCAGCTTGGGGACAGGGACGGAGACCCAGTACTTC
CASSLGTGTETQYF
>NA|TRBJ2-7|TRBV29-1|TRBD1
TGCAGCGTTGCCGGGGACAGCACAATGTGGGAGCAGTACTTC
CSVAGDSTMWEQYF
>NA|TRBJ1-2|TRBV11-2|TRBD1
TGTGCCAGCAGCTCCGGGGCAGGGACAGGATATGGCTACACCTTC
CASSSGAGTGYGYTF
>few|TRBJ2-3|TRBV5-4|NA
TGTGCCAGCAGCCTTCCGGGACATAGCACAGATACGCAGTATTTT
CASSLPGHSTDTQYF
>NA|TRBJ2-5|TRBV2|NA
TGTGCCAGCAGTGAATCCATGGTTTTAGCAGAGACCCAGTACTTC
CASSESMVLAETQYF
>NA|TRBJ1-1|TRBV6-1|NA
TGTGCCAGCAGGGAAACAGGGAACTTGAACACTGAAGCTTTCTTT
CASRETGNLNTEAFF